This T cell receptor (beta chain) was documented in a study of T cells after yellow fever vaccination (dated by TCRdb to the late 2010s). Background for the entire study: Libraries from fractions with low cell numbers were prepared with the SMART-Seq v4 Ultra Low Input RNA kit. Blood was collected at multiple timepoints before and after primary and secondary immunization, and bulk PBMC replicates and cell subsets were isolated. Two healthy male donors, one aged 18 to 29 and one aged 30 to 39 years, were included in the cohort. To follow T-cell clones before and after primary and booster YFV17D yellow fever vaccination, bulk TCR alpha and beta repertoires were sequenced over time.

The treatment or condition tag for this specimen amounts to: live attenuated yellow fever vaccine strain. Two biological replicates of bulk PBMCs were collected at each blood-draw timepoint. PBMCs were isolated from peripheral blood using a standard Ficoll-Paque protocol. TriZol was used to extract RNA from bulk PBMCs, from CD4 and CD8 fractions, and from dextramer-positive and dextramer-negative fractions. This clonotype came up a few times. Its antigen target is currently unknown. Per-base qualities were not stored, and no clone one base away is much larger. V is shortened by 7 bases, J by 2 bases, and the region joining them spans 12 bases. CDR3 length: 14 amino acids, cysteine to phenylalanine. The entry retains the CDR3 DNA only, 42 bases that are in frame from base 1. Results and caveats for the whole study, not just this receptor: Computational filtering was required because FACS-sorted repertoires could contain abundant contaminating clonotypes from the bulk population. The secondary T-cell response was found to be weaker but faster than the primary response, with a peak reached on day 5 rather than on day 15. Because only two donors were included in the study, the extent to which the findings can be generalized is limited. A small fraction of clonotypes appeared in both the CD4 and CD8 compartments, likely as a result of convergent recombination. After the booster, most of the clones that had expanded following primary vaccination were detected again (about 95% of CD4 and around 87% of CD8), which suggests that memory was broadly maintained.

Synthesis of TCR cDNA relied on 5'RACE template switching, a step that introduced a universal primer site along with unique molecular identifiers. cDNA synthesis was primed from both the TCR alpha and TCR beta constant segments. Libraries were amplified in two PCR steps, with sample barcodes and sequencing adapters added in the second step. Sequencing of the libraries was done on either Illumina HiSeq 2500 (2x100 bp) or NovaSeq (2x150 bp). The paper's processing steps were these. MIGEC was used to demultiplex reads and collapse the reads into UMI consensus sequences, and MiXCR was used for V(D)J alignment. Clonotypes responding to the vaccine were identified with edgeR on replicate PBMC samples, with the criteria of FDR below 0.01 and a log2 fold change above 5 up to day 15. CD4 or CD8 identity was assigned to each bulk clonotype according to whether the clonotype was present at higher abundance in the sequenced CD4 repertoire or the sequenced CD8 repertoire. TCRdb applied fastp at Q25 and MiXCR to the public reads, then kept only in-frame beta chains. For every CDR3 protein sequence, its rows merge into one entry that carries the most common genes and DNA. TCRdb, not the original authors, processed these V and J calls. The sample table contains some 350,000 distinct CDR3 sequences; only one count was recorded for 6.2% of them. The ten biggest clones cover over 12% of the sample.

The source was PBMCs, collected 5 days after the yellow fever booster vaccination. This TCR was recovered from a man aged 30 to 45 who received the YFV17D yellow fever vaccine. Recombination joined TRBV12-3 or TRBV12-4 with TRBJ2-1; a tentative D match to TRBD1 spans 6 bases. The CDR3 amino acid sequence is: CASTSGVPYNEQFF. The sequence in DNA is TGTGCCAGCACCTCAGGGGTTCCCTACAATGAGCAGTTCTTC.